The 28 T cell receptor beta chains reported below all come from one sample, sequenced in a study of T cells after yellow fever vaccination. One entry per CDR3 protein results from TCRdb running MiXCR on the 5' RACE reads. The sample contains some 560,000 distinct CDR3 sequences, about a sixth of which appear only once. Here the sequenced sample was PBMCs, taken about 5 days after the first yellow fever vaccination. The receptors stem from a man between 18 and 35 years old who received the YFV17D yellow fever vaccine.

The CDR3 is CASSLALQANTEAFF. The CDR3 nucleotides are TGTGCCAGCAGCTTGGCCCTCCAAGCGAACACTGAAGCTTTCTTT. The chain couples TRBV5-4 to TRBJ1-1; D uncertain. This CDR3 has 15 amino acids. Germline V gene data show CDR1 as SGHNT and CDR2 as YYREEE (reference sequence). V was shortened by 0 bases and J by 1 base, with 10 bases between the two germline ends.

Written as DNA, the CDR3 is TGTGCCAGCAGCCAAGATAGAGGGGGCTCTCTACGAGGGCAGTACTTC. Its translation is CASSQDRGGSLRGQYF. This chain joins TRBV4-2 and TRBJ2-7, with TRBD1 identical over 7 bases. CDR3 length: 16 amino acids. V shed 0 bases, J shed 9 bases, and the junction held 14 bases outside the gene matches. From germline, CDR1 is LGHNA and CDR2 YNFKEQ.

The chain has TRBV24-1 and TRBJ2-7; 10 positions agree with TRBD2. The CDR3 has 18 amino acids. V dropped 2 bases and J dropped 3; count of bases not matched to a gene: 12. Germline-derived CDR1 and CDR2 are KGHDR and SFDVKD. The CDR3 nucleotides are TGTGCCACCAGTGATTACCTGGGACTAGCGAACCAGGGCTACGAGCAGTACGTC. Protein: CATSDYLGLANQGYEQYV.

This chain uses TRBV7-2 with TRBJ2-1; D unclear. V gave up 2 bases and J gave up 9 bases, with 11 bases separating them. Germline loops: CDR1 SGHTA, CDR2 FQGNSA. This CDR3 has 13 residues. The CDR3 sequence: CASSLLRDLEQFF. CDR3 bases: TGTGCCAGCAGCTTATTGCGAGATCTTGAGCAGTTCTTC.

In its sample, this clonotype was seen a few times. The V gene is TRBV27, the J gene TRBJ2-2, with 7 bases lining up with TRBD2. From germline, CDR1 is MNHEY and CDR2 SMNVEV (reference sequence). The CDR3 loop spans 17 amino acids. V was pared by 5 bases and J by 2 bases, with 11 bases of the junction left unmatched. Here the CDR3 reads CASSVYTGTINTGELFF. The CDR3 DNA sequence: TGTGCCAGCAGTGTATACACCGGGACTATTAACACCGGGGAGCTGTTTTTT.

The rearrangement joins TRBV19 to TRBJ1-1, with a possible D match to TRBD1 (6 bases). Germline loops: CDR1 LNHDA, CDR2 SQIVND (reference sequence). Trimming took off 6 bases at V and 1 base at J, with 12 bases between the two ends. CDR3 length equals 14 residues. CDR3 sequence: CASRQNRENTEAFF. DNA for the CDR3: TGTGCCAGTAGACAAAACAGGGAGAACACTGAAGCTTTCTTT. Looking up the rest from reference TRBV19 and TRBJ1-1 gives the full variable domain: DGGITQSPKYLFRKEGQNVTLSCEQNLNHDAMYWYRQDPGQGLRLIYYSQIVNDFQKGDIAEGYSVSREKKESFPLTVTSAQKNPTAFYLCASRQNRENTEAFFGQGTRLTVV.

The gene calls are TRBV7-8 and TRBJ2-1; no reliable D call. Germline CDR1 is SGHVS and CDR2 is FQNEAQ. Trimming removed 6 bases at V and 0 bases at J, with 18 bases between. The CDR3 is 17 amino acids. The DNA for the CDR3 is TGTGCCAGCAGACCGACCCGACTGTTAGACTCCTACAATGAGCAGTTCTTC. Translation gives CASRPTRLLDSYNEQFF.

This chain uses TRBV6-5 with TRBJ1-4; no clear D gene. CDR3 size: 16 residues. Germline values: CDR1 MNHEY, CDR2 SVGAGI. V lost 0 bases and J lost 2, with 10 bases in between. CDR3 in DNA: TGTGCCAGCAGTTACTCGAGAGAGGGCACTAATGAAAAACTGTTTTTT. It specifies CASSYSREGTNEKLFF.

V and J are TRBV5-6 and TRBJ1-3; no firm D call. V was shortened by 0 bases and J by 5 bases, with 3 bases between the two germline ends. Germline CDR1 SGHDT, CDR2 YYEEEE. The CDR3 is made up of 12 amino acids. CDR3 bases: TGTGCCAGCAGCTTGGGCAGAAACACCATATATTTT. Protein sequence: CASSLGRNTIYF.

The V and J genes are TRBV6-5 and TRBJ1-2; 7 bases line up with TRBD1. The CDR3 has 14 residues. In germline, CDR1 is MNHEY, CDR2 SVGAGI. V was clipped by 4 bases and J by 8 bases; unmatched bases: 10. The CDR3 spells CASSWDSPAGGYTF. CDR3 bases: TGTGCCAGCAGTTGGGACAGCCCGGCCGGAGGCTACACCTTC.

This clonotype was seen a few times. In DNA, the CDR3 is TGCGCCAGCAGGTCGGGACAGAACCAAGAGACCCAGTACTTC. Translation gives CASRSGQNQETQYF. The gene calls are TRBV5-1 and TRBJ2-5; 7 nucleotides agree with TRBD1. Germline loops: CDR1 SGHRS, CDR2 YFSETQ. J lost 0 bases, V lost 5 bases, and 4 bases had no gene match. CDR3 size: 14 residues.

The chain carries TRBV19 and TRBJ2-5; tentative D call: TRBD2 (5 bases). The CDR3 has 16 residues. In germline, CDR1 is LNHDA, CDR2 SQIVND (reference sequence). Trimming cost V 5 bases and J 2 bases, with 18 bases left between them. CDR3 region: CASSPLVGRTQETQYF. In DNA, the CDR3 is TGTGCCAGTAGTCCACTAGTAGGGCGAACACAAGAGACCCAGTACTTC.

This rearrangement joins TRBV7-2 to TRBJ2-5; 7 nucleotides align to TRBD1. The germline CDR1 and CDR2 sequences are SGHTA and FQGNSA. J gave up 5 bases and V 3 bases, and 6 bases lay outside the gene matches. This CDR3 spans 14 amino acids. CDR3 loop: CASSLQTGSETQYF. The CDR3, as DNA: TGTGCCAGCAGCTTGCAGACAGGGAGCGAGACCCAGTACTTC. Complete variable domain (other parts from reference TRBV7-2 and TRBJ2-5): GAGVSQSPSNKVTEKGKDVELRCDPISGHTALYWYRQSLGQGLEFLIYFQGNSAPDKSGLPSDRFSAERTGGSVSTLTIQRTQQEDSAVYLCASSLQTGSETQYFGPGTRLLVL.

This clonotype was seen only a few times. The gene calls are TRBV3-1 and TRBJ1-1, with a tentative D call TRBD1 (6 bases). The V gene's germline CDR1 is LGHDT and CDR2 YNNKEL (reference sequence). V dropped 6 bases and J dropped 2 bases, with 13 bases sitting between them. The CDR3 consists of 14 residues. Written as DNA, the CDR3 is TGTGCCAGCAGACTCGGACAGTTTAACACTGAAGCTTTCTTT. It yields the protein CASRLGQFNTEAFF.

This clonotype was seen only a few times. V gene TRBV28 combines with J gene TRBJ2-1; 13 nucleotides line up with TRBD2. Germline loops: CDR1 MDHEN, CDR2 SYDVKM. CDR3 length: 15 residues. After removal of 6 bases from V and 6 bases from J, the junction contained 5 bases not matched to a gene. The CDR3 here is CASSRLAGGGNEQFF. The CDR3 coding sequence is TGTGCCAGCAGCCGACTAGCGGGGGGAGGCAATGAGCAGTTCTTC.

CDR3 residues: CASSQDRVPSLYNEQFF. DNA for the CDR3: TGTGCCAGCAGTCAAGACAGGGTACCCAGCCTATACAATGAGCAGTTCTTC. V usage is TRBV27 and J usage is TRBJ2-1, with TRBD1 matching over 7 bases. There are 17 residues in the CDR3. J was trimmed by 4 bases and V by 5 bases; bases with no gene match: 14. Germline V gene lookup returns CDR1 MNHEY and CDR2 SMNVEV (reference sequence).

The chain is built from TRBV9 and TRBJ2-3, with 8 bases fitting TRBD2. Losses at the gene ends were 3 bases for V and 2 bases for J; bases not matched to a gene: 2. This CDR3 is built from 14 residues. The germline V gene has CDR1 SGDLS and CDR2 YYNGEE. CDR3: CASSGSGNTDTQYF. In DNA, the CDR3 is TGTGCCAGCAGCGGTAGCGGGAACACAGATACGCAGTATTTT.

This chain joins TRBV5-1 and TRBJ2-1; TRBD1 aligns across 7 bases. This CDR3 spans 13 amino acids. V lost 4 bases and J lost 8; bases outside the gene matches: 6. Germline loops: CDR1 SGHRS, CDR2 YFSETQ. CDR3 nucleotide sequence: TGCGCCAGCAGCGGGAACAGGGGCTATGAGCAGTTCTTC. Encoded protein: CASSGNRGYEQFF.

There are many counts of this clonotype. The chain is built from TRBV7-2 and TRBJ1-5, with no clear D. Germline V gives CDR1 SGHTA, CDR2 FQGNSA. CDR3 size: 13 residues. Trimming stripped 2 bases from V and 10 bases from J, with 12 bases between. This CDR3 is CASSLSIGSPQHF. CDR3 nucleotide sequence: TGTGCCAGCAGCTTATCCATCGGCAGTCCCCAGCATTTT.

This clonotype was detected once. The genes are TRBV12-3 or TRBV12-4 and TRBJ2-7; 7 bases fit TRBD1. V was pared by 3 bases and J by 5 bases, with 10 bases of the junction left unmatched. The CDR3 extends over 15 amino acids. CDR3 coding DNA: TGTGCCAGCAGTTTTGCTGGGACAGAGTCCAACGAGCAGTACTTC. It is translated as CASSFAGTESNEQYF.

The chain links TRBV30 to TRBJ1-5, with D hard to call. Germline V gene sequence: CDR1 GTSNPN, CDR2 SVGIG (reference sequence). The CDR3 totals 13 residues. Trimming removed 0 bases from V and 9 bases from J, with 12 bases in between. The CDR3 sequence is CAWSVASGGPQHF. The DNA of the CDR3 is TGTGCCTGGAGTGTAGCTTCGGGAGGGCCCCAGCATTTT.

This clonotype was recorded a few times. CDR3: CSASRDRGHQPQHF. The CDR3 coding sequence is TGCAGTGCTAGCCGGGACAGGGGGCATCAGCCCCAGCATTTT. The gene calls are TRBV20-1 and TRBJ1-5; 12 bases line up with TRBD1. J was trimmed by 5 bases and V by 3 bases; bases with no gene match: 2. Germline assignment: CDR1 DFQATT and CDR2 SNEGSKA (reference sequence). CDR3 length equals 14 residues.

In its sample, this clonotype was seen a few times. This chain joins TRBV20-1 and TRBJ1-4; the D gene is possibly TRBD1 (5 bases). Trimming took off 5 bases at V and 8 bases at J, with 12 bases between the two ends. The CDR3 spans 12 residues. Germline V CDR1 and CDR2: DFQATT, SNEGSKA (reference sequence). This chain's CDR3 is CSAGGFLEKLFF. The CDR3 DNA is TGCAGTGCTGGGGGGTTTCTGGAAAAACTGTTTTTT.

This clonotype has at least ten counts. The chain recombines TRBV10-3 with TRBJ2-2; D might be TRBD1 (6 bases). V was shortened by 6 bases and J by 4 bases, with 9 bases between the two germline ends. Germline V lookup: CDR1 ENHRY, CDR2 SYGVKD. The CDR3 covers 13 residues. The CDR3 sequence: CAIRQGSTGELFF. The CDR3 nucleotides are TGTGCCATCAGACAGGGTAGCACCGGGGAGCTGTTTTTT.

The V and J genes are TRBV4-2 and TRBJ1-1; D gene unclear. Trimming stripped 1 base from V and 6 bases from J, with 6 bases between. CDR3 length equals 12 residues. Germline CDR1 LGHNA, CDR2 YNFKEQ. CDR3 protein: CASSQGPAEAFF. The DNA for the CDR3 is TGTGCCAGCAGCCAAGGTCCCGCTGAAGCTTTCTTT.

The rearrangement links TRBV5-5 to TRBJ1-1; tentative D call: TRBD1 (6 bases). This CDR3 has 15 residues. Trimming left V 1 base short and J 1 base short, with 11 bases between. The V gene's germline CDR1 is SGHKS and CDR2 YYEKEE (reference sequence). CDR3 nucleotide sequence: TGTGCCAGCAGCTTGTATAGGGGGGGGAACACTGAAGCTTTCTTT. As protein: CASSLYRGGNTEAFF.

This clonotype has just a few counts. The V and J genes are TRBV4-2 and TRBJ1-6, with D maybe TRBD1 (6 bases). Germline assignment: CDR1 LGHNA and CDR2 YNFKEQ. This CDR3 region has 17 residues. V lost 0 bases and J 8 bases, leaving 17 bases between the germline ends. CDR3 coding DNA: TGTGCCAGCAGCCAAGAATTTTTCGCCAGGGGAGATTCACCCCTCCACTTT. This gives the protein CASSQEFFARGDSPLHF.

This clonotype was seen a handful of times. The CDR3 region is CASSSPSGGRETQYF. CDR3 in DNA: TGTGCCAGCAGTTCTCCAAGTGGGGGCAGAGAGACCCAGTACTTC. The chain is built from TRBV6-2 or TRBV6-3 and TRBJ2-5, with D perhaps TRBD1 (6 bases). The CDR3 runs to 15 residues. Germline V lookup: CDR1 MNHEY, CDR2 SVGEGT. Trimming removed 4 bases at V and 4 bases at J, with 16 bases between.